Ten or more counts support the clone carrying this T cell receptor (beta chain). This specimen comes from a study of T cells in Graves' hyperthyroidism and ophthalmopathy. The V segment lost 8 bases and the J segment 2 bases; nucleotides outside the gene matches: 9. CDR3 length: 14 residues. CDR1 is MNHEY, CDR2 SMNVEV, per germline (reference sequence). There were TCR beta CDR3 regions amplified from RNA transcripts. Using the HTBI primer set, a first-round RT-PCR was run on the TCR CDR3. One entry per CDR3 protein, called by TCRdb with MiXCR from the multiplex PCR reads. Here the sample spans approximately 600,000 distinct CDR3 sequences, roughly 14% being singletons.

The origin of this receptor is a woman between 35 and 50 years old with Graves' ophthalmopathy. The sample taken for sequencing was blood. The chain links TRBV27 to TRBJ2-7; 7 positions agree with TRBD1. CDR3 nucleotide sequence: TGTGCCAGCCGACCGGGACAGACAGCCTACGAGCAGTACTTC. It is translated as CASRPGQTAYEQYF.